What follows are 9 T cell receptor beta chains derived from one specimen sequenced in a study of T-cell memory formation after mild COVID-19 (dated by TCRdb to about 2021). The library was prepared using 5' RACE. TCRdb records Illumina NovaSeq 6000 as the sequencer. The public reads were run again by TCRdb, first through fastp at Q25 and then through MiXCR, and only productive beta chains were kept. Each CDR3 protein gets just one entry, which takes the most common genes and DNA from the rows behind it. This sample is represented by just over 350,000 distinct CDR3 sequences; approximately 15% of them were singletons. 22% of the sample rests with the top ten. Sequencing was done on a sample of PBMCs or a T cell subset sorted from them (not recorded which). The receptor source for this set is a man aged 18 to 35 who had mild COVID-19 (a few samples of this study predate the infection). The sample titles of this study are shuffled in the database, so cell type and time point are left out; the donor was told from shared clones.

Only a few counts were recorded for this clonotype. The chain combines TRBV7-9 with TRBJ1-2, with D hard to call. The CDR3 sequence is 13 residues long. The germline V gene encodes CDR1 SEHNR and CDR2 FQNEAQ (reference sequence). V was cut by 5 bases and J by 4 bases, with 11 bases left in between. The CDR3 DNA sequence: TGTGCCAGCAGCGTAGGCACCCTCTATGGCTACACCTTC. Protein product: CASSVGTLYGYTF.

This clonotype was counted between two and nine times. The chain recombines TRBV2 with TRBJ2-6; D call uncertain. V was trimmed by 2 bases and J by 2 bases, leaving 7 bases between them. The CDR3 sequence is 15 residues long. The germline gives CDR1 SNHLY, CDR2 FYNNEI. CDR3 bases: TGTGCCAGCAGTGAAACAAGGGCTGGGGCCAACGTCCTGACTTTC. Translating it yields CASSETRAGANVLTF.

The chain has TRBV5-1 and TRBJ1-2; no reliable D call. Germline CDR1 SGHRS, CDR2 YFSETQ. CDR3 length: 13 amino acids. The V gene lost 3 bases and the J gene lost 3 bases, with 9 bases spanning the gap. The CDR3 reads CASSSDGDYGYTF. The CDR3 bases are TGCGCCAGCAGCTCTGACGGGGACTATGGCTACACCTTC.

The chain uses TRBV6-2 or TRBV6-3 and TRBJ2-2; D call uncertain. Trimming pared 3 bases from V and 0 bases from J, leaving 8 bases between. This CDR3 has 15 residues. CDR1 is MNHEY and CDR2 is SVGEGT in the germline V gene. The CDR3 protein is CASSYEQTNTGELFF. CDR3 nucleotide sequence: TGTGCCAGCAGTTATGAGCAGACGAACACCGGGGAGCTGTTTTTT.

The chain employs TRBV12-3 or TRBV12-4 and TRBJ2-1; 11 positions match TRBD1. This CDR3 contains 15 residues. V shed 6 bases and J 4 bases; nucleotides not matched to a gene: 5. CDR3: CASSVGQGAYNEQFF. In DNA, the CDR3 is TGTGCCAGCAGCGTAGGACAGGGGGCTTACAATGAGCAGTTCTTC.

A few counts support this clonotype. The genes are TRBV10-3 and TRBJ1-3; a weak D match, TRBD1 (5 bases). Per germline, CDR1 ENHRY and CDR2 SYGVKD. Trimming stripped 0 bases from V and 0 bases from J, with 9 bases between. The CDR3 runs 16 residues. The CDR3 is CAISESKGSSGNTIYF. The CDR3 DNA follows: TGTGCCATCAGTGAGTCGAAGGGGAGCTCTGGAAACACCATATATTTT.

This clonotype was observed a handful of times. The J gene is TRBJ1-1, the V gene TRBV6-5, with D perhaps matching TRBD1 (6 bases). CDR3 length: 15 amino acids. V gave up 6 bases and J gave up 2 bases, with 16 bases separating them. Looked up from germline, CDR1 is MNHEY and CDR2 is SVGAGI. The CDR3 protein is CASSTGRGRNTEAFF. The DNA for the CDR3 is TGTGCCAGCAGCACGGGCAGGGGCCGTAACACTGAAGCTTTCTTT.

This clonotype was counted between two and nine times. J is TRBJ2-7 and V is TRBV7-9; 9 bases match TRBD1. Losses at the gene ends were 5 bases for V and 3 bases for J; bases not matched to a gene: 5. The CDR3 covers 14 residues. The V gene's germline CDR1 is SEHNR and CDR2 FQNEAQ (reference sequence). CDR3 sequence: CASSATGQGYEQYF. The CDR3 DNA follows: TGTGCCAGCAGCGCGACGGGACAGGGCTACGAGCAGTACTTC.

This clonotype appeared a few times. The genes are TRBV5-1 and TRBJ1-6; TRBD1 is a possible D gene (5 bases). V was shortened by 3 bases and J by 7 bases, with 14 bases between the two germline ends. Germline CDR1 and CDR2: SGHRS and YFSETQ. The CDR3 is 15 residues long. DNA for the CDR3: TGCGCCAGCAGCTCACAGGTTGGAAGGAATTCACCCCTCCACTTT. It is translated as CASSSQVGRNSPLHF. The full variable domain, its missing parts supplied by reference TRBV5-1 and TRBJ1-6, is KAGVTQTPRYLIKTRGQQVTLSCSPISGHRSVSWYQQTPGQGLQFLFEYFSETQRNKGNFPGRFSGRQFSNSRSEMNVSTLELGDSALYLCASSSQVGRNSPLHFGNGTRLTVT.